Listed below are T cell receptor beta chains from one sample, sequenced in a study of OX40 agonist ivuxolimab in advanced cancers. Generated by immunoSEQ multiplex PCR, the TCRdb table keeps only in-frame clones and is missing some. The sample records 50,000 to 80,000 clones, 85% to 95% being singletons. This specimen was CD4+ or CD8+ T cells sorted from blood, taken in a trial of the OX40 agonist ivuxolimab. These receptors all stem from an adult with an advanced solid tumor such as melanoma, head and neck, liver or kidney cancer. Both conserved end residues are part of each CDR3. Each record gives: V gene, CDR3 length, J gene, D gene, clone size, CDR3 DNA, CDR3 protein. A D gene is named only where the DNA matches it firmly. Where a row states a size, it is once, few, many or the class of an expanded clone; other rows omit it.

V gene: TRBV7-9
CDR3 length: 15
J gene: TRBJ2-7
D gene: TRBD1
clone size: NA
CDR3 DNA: TGTGCCAGCAGAGGCCGCTCTGGACAGGGAGGCGAGCAGTACTTC
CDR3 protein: CASRGRSGQGGEQYF

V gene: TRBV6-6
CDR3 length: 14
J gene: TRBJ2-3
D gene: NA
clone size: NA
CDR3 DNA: TGTGCCAGCAGGGAAAGTGCAGGTACAGATACGCAGTATTTT
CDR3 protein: CASRESAGTDTQYF

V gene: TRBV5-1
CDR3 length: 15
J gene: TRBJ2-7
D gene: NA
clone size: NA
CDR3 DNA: TGCGCCAGCAGCTTGGAGGTCGGCGGATCCTACGAGCAGTACTTC
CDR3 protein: CASSLEVGGSYEQYF

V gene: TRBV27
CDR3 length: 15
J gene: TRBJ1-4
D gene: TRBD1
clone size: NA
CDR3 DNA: TGTGCCAGCAGTTTATGGGGACAGGGAAGTGAAAAACTGTTTTTT
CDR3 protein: CASSLWGQGSEKLFF

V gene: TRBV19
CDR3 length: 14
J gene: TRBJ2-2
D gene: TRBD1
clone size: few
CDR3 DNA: TGTGCCAGCCTGACAGGGTTGAACACCGGGGAGCTGTTTTTT
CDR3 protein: CASLTGLNTGELFF

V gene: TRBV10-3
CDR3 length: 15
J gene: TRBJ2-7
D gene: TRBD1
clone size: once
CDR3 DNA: TGTGCCATCAGCGATGCGGGACAGGTCAACTACGAGCAGTACTTC
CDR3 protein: CAISDAGQVNYEQYF

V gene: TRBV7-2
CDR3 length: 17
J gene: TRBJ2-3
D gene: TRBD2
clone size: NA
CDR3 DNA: TGTGCCAGCAGCCCACGGGGGGGACTAGCGGGCACAGATACGCAGTATTTT
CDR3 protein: CASSPRGGLAGTDTQYF

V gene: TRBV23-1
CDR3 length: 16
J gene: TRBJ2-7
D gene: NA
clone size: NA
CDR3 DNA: TGCGCCAGCAGTCAATCTGATGGACAGTCGATTTATGAGCAGTACTTC
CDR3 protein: CASSQSDGQSIYEQYF

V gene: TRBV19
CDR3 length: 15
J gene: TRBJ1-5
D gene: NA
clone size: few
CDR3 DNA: TGTGCCAGTAGTAGGTCAGGGTCCTACAATCAGCCCCAGCATTTT
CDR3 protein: CASSRSGSYNQPQHF

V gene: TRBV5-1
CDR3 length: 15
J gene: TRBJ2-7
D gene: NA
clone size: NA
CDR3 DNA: TGCGCCAGCAGCTTGGCTGCGACTAGTCTCGGCGAGCAGTACTTC
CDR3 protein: CASSLAATSLGEQYF

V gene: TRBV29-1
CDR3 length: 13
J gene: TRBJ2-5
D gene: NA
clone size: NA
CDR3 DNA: TGCAGCGTACAAGGGACATCCCAAGAGACCCAGTACTTC
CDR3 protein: CSVQGTSQETQYF

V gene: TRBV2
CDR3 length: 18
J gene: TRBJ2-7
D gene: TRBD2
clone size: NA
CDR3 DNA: TGTGCCAGCAGTGAAAACCTATCAATTAGCGGGAAGTCGGGCGAGCAGTACTTC
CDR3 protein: CASSENLSISGKSGEQYF

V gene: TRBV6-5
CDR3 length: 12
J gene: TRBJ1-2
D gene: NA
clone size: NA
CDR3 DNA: TGTGCCAGCAGTAACATAGGGTATGGCTACACCTTC
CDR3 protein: CASSNIGYGYTF

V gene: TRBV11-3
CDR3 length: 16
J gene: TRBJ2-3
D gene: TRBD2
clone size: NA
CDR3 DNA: TGTGCCAGCAGCTCGGGACTAGCGGGAGGGGTAGATACGCAGTATTTT
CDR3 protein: CASSSGLAGGVDTQYF

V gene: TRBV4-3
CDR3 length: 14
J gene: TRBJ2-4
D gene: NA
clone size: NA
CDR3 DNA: TGCGCCAGCAGCCAAGATCGGCAGAGAAACATTCAGTACTTC
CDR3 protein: CASSQDRQRNIQYF

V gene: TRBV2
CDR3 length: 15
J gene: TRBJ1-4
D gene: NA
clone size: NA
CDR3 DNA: TGTGCCAGCAGTGAGGAGGGCGGGACTAATGAAAAACTGTTTTTT
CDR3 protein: CASSEEGGTNEKLFF

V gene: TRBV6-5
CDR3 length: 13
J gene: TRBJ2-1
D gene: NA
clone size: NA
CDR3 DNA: TGTGCCAGCAGCCCTGGCGCGGGAACTGAGCAGTTCTTC
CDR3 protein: CASSPGAGTEQFF

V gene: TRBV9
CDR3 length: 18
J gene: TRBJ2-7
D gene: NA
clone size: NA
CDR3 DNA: TGTGCCAGCAGCGTTTCCGCCCTTGCGGGGCCTCCTTCCTACGAGCAGTACTTC
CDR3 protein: CASSVSALAGPPSYEQYF

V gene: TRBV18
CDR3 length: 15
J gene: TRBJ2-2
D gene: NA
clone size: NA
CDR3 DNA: TGTGCCAGCTCACCACCTGGGAGCGTCACCGGGGAGCTGTTTTTT
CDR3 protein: CASSPPGSVTGELFF

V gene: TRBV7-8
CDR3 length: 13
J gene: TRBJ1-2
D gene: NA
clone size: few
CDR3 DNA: TGTGCCAGCAGCTTAGACAGACCCTATGGCTACACCTTC
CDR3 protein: CASSLDRPYGYTF

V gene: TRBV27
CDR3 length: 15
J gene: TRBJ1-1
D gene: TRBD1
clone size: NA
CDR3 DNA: TGTGCCAGCACCCCCTCCCGGGACAGGAACACTGAAGCTTTCTTT
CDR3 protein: CASTPSRDRNTEAFF

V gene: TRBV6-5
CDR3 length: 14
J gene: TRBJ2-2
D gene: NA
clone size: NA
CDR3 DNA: TGTGCCAGCAGAACGAGTACCAACACCGGGGAGCTGTTTTTT
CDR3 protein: CASRTSTNTGELFF

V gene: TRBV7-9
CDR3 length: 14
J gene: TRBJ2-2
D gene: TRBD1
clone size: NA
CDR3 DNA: TGTGCCAGCATGGGACAGGGGGCGGCCGGGGAGCTGTTTTTT
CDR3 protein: CASMGQGAAGELFF

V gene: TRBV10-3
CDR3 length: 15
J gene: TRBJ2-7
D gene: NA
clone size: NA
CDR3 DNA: TGTGCCATCAGTGAGTTAGGGACACGCTCGGGTGAGCAGTACTTC
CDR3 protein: CAISELGTRSGEQYF

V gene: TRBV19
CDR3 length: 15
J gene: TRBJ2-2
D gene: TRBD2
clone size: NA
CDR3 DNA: TGTGCCAGTAAAACTAGCGGGAGTCGCGCCGGGGAGCTGTTTTTT
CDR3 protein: CASKTSGSRAGELFF

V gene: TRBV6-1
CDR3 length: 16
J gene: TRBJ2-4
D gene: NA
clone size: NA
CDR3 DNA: TGTGCCAGCAGTGAACGGTCAATGGGGAGTTTTTACATTCAGTACTTC
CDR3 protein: CASSERSMGSFYIQYF

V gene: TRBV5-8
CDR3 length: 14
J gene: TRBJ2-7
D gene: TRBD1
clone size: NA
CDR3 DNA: TGTGCCAGCAGGTCGACAGGGGGAGGCTACGAGCAGTACTTC
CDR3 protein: CASRSTGGGYEQYF

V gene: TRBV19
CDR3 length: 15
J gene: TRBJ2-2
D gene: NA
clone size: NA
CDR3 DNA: TGTGCCAGTATCCCGGGCTCTGCGCGGACCGGGGAGCTGTTTTTT
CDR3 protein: CASIPGSARTGELFF

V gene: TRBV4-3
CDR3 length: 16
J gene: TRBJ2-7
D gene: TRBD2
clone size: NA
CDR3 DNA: TGCGCCAGCAGCCACGAGGGCGGGACTAGGACCTACGAGCAGTACTTC
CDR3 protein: CASSHEGGTRTYEQYF

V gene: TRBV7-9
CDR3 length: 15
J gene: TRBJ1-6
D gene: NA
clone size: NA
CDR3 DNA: TGTGCCAGCAGCATACAGAGCTCCTATAATTCACCCCTCCACTTT
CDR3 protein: CASSIQSSYNSPLHF

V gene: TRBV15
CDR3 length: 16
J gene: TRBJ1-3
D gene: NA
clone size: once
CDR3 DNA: TGTGCCACCAGCAGAGGATTCGGAGTCGCTGGAAACACCATATATTTT
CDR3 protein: CATSRGFGVAGNTIYF

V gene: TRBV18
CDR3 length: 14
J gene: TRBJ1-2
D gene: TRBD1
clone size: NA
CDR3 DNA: TGTGCCAGCTCACCACCGGGACAGTTCTATGGCTACACCTTC
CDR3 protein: CASSPPGQFYGYTF

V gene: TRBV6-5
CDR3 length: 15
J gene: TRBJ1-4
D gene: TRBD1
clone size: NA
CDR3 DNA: TGTGCCAGCAGCGACGAGGGACAGGGCAACGAAAAACTGTTTTTT
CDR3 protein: CASSDEGQGNEKLFF

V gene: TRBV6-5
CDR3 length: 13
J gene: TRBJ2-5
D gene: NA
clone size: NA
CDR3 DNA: TGTGCCAGCGTAGACCCCGGGGCTGGGACCCAGTACTTC
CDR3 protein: CASVDPGAGTQYF

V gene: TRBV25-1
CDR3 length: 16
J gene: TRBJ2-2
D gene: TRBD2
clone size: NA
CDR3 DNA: TGTGCCAGCAGTGATAGCGGGAGGGCCCGCACCGGGGAGCTGTTTTTT
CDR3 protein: CASSDSGRARTGELFF

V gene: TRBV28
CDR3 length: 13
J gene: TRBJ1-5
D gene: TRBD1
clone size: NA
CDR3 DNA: TGTGCCAGCAGTCCGACAGGGAATCAGCCCCAGCATTTT
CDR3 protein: CASSPTGNQPQHF

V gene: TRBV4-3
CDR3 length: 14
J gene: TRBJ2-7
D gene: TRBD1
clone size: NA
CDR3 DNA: TGCGCCAGCAGCTCCCGGACAGGGGGCGACGAGCAGTACTTC
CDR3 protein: CASSSRTGGDEQYF

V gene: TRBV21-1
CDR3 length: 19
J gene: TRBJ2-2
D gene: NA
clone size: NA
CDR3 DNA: TGTGCCAGCAGCAAAGGGCCTCCCCTGACTAGCGAGAACACCGGGGAGCTGTTTTTT
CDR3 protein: CASSKGPPLTSENTGELFF

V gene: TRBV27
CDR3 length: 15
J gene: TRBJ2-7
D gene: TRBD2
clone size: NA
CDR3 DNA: TGTGCCAGCAGAACCGGGACTAGCGGGAGTAACGAGCAGTACTTC
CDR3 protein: CASRTGTSGSNEQYF

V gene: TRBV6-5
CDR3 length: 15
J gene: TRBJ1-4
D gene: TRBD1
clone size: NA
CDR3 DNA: TGTGCCAGCAGCTTCGCCGGGACAGGGGAACGAAAACTGTTTTTT
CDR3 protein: CASSFAGTGERKLFF

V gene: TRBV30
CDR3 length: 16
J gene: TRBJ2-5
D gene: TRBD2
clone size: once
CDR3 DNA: TGTGCCTGGAGTGTACGGACTAGCGGGAGGGGGGAGACCCAGTACTTC
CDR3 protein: CAWSVRTSGRGETQYF

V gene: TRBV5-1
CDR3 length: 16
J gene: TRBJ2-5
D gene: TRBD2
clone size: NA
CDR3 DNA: TGCGCCAGCAGCTTGGTGTCTAGCGGGGCGGGGGAGACCCAGTACTTC
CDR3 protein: CASSLVSSGAGETQYF

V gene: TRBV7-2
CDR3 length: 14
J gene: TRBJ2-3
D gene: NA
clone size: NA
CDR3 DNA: TGTGCCAGCAGCACCGGGACAAGCACAGATACGCAGTATTTT
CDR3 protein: CASSTGTSTDTQYF

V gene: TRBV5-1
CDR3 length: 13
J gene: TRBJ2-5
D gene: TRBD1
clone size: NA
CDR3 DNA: TGCGCCAGCAGCTTGGCCGGGACAGCCGGCCAGTACTTC
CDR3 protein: CASSLAGTAGQYF

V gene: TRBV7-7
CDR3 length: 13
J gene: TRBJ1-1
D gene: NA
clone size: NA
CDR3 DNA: TGTGCCAGCAGCTTAGCCGCGAACACTGAAGCTTTCTTT
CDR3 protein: CASSLAANTEAFF

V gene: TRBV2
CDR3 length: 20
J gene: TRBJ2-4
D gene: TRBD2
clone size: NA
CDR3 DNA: TGTGCCAGCAGTGAAATTGGGGGGACTAGCGGGAAAATTGGTAGGAACATTCAGTACTTC
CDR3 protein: CASSEIGGTSGKIGRNIQYF

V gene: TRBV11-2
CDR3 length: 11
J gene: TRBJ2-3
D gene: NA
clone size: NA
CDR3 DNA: TGTGCCAGCACCAGCACAGATACGCAGTATTTT
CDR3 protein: CASTSTDTQYF

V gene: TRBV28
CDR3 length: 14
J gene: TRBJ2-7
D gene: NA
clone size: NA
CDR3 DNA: TGTGCCAGCAGTACCCCGGGACACTCCTACGAGCAGTACTTC
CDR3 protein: CASSTPGHSYEQYF

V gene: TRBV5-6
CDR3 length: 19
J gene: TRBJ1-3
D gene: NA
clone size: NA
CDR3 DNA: TGTGCCAGCAGCTTTTTAACTGGGACGGTCCCTTCCTCTGGAAACACCATATATTTT
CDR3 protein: CASSFLTGTVPSSGNTIYF

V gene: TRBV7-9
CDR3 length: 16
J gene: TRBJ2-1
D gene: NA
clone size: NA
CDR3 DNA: TGTGCCAGCAGCGCCGACTACCGTAGTTCCTACAATGAGCAGTTCTTC
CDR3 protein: CASSADYRSSYNEQFF

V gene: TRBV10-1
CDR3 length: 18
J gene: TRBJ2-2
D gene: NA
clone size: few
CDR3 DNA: TGCGCCAGCAGTGAGTCTCTACCGGGACCCACTAACACCGGGGAGCTGTTTTTT
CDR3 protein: CASSESLPGPTNTGELFF

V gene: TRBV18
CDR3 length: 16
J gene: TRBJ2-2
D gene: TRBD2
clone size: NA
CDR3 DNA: TGTGCCAGCTCACCACCGGCGGGAGGCGGCACCGGGGAGCTGTTTTTT
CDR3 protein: CASSPPAGGGTGELFF

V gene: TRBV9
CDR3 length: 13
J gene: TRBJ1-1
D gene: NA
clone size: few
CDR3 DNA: TGTGCCAGCAGCGCTGGATTGAACACTGAAGCTTTCTTT
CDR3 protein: CASSAGLNTEAFF

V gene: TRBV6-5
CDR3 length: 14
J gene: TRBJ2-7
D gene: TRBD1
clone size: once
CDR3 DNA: TGTGCCAGCAGTTACACCTACAGGGGGCGCGAGCAGTACTTC
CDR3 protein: CASSYTYRGREQYF